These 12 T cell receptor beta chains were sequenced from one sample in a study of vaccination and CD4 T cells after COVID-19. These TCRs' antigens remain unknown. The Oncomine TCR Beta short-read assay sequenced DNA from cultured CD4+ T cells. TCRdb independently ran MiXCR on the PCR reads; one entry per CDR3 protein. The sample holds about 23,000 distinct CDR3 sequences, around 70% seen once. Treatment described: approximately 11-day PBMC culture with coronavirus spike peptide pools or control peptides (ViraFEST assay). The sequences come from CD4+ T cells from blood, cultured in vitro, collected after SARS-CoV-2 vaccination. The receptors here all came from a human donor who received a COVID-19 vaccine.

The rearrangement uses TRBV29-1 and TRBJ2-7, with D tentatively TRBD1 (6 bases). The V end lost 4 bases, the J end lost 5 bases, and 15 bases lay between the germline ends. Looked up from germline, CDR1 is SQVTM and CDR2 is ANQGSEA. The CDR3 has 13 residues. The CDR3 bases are TGCAGCGTTGCCAGGGGAGTTAGCGACGAGCAGTACTTC. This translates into CSVARGVSDEQYF.

In DNA, the CDR3 is TGTGCCAGTAGTGCAAACTTGGGGGGGGTAGGCAATCAGCCCCAGCATTTT. Translated: CASSANLGGVGNQPQHF. The chain recombines TRBV19 with TRBJ1-5; a weak D match, TRBD1 (5 bases). V was pared by 5 bases and J by 2 bases, with 19 bases between. The V gene's germline CDR1 is LNHDA and CDR2 SQIVND (reference sequence). This CDR3 has 17 amino acids.

CDR3 sequence: CASSRQDTDTQYF. The DNA for the CDR3 is TGCGCCAGCAGCCGACAGGACACAGATACGCAGTATTTT. This chain joins TRBV10-1 and TRBJ2-3; D perhaps matches TRBD1 (6 bases). V lost 6 bases, J lost 2 bases, and 9 bases lay in between. There are 13 residues in the CDR3. CDR1 is WNHNN and CDR2 is SYGVQD in the germline V gene (reference sequence).

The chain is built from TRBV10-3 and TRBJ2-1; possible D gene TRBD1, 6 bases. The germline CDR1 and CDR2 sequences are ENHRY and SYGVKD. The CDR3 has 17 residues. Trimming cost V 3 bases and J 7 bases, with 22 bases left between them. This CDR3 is CAISEEPTGLIGNEQFF. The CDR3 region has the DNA TGTGCCATCAGTGAAGAGCCTACAGGGTTGATCGGGAATGAGCAGTTCTTC.

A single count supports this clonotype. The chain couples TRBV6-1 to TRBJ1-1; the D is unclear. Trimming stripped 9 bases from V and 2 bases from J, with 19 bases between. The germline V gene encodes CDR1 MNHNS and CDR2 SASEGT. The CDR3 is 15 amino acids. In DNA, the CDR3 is TGTGCCAGTATAGACCGAGGAACAGACAACACTGAAGCTTTCTTT. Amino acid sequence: CASIDRGTDNTEAFF.

The CDR3 is CASSQDGGGGRSNQPQHF. The CDR3 nucleotides read TGTGCCAGCAGCCAAGATGGGGGGGGAGGTAGGAGCAATCAGCCCCAGCATTTT. The chain recombines TRBV4-2 with TRBJ1-5, with a possible D match to TRBD1 (5 bases). Germline loops: CDR1 LGHNA, CDR2 YNFKEQ. The V end was cut by 0 bases, the J end by 1 base, with 16 bases between. This CDR3 has 18 residues.

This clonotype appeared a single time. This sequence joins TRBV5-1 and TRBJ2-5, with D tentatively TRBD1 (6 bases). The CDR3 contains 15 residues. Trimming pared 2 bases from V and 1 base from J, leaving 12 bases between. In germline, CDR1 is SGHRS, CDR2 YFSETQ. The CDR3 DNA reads TGCGCCAGCAGCTTAGGGTGGACAGCCCAAGAGACCCAGTACTTC. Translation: CASSLGWTAQETQYF.

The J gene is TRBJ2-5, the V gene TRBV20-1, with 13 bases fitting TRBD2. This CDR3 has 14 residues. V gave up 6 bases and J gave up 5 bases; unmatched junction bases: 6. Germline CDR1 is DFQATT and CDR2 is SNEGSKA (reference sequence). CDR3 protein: CSAPTSGGTETQYF. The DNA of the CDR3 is TGCAGTGCGCCGACTAGCGGGGGGACGGAGACCCAGTACTTC.

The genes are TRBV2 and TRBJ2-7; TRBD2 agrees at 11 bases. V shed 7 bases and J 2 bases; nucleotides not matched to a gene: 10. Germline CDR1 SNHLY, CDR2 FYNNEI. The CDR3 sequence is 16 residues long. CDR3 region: CASKPSGGSQPYEQYF. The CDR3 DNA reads TGTGCCAGCAAGCCTAGCGGGGGGTCACAACCCTACGAGCAGTACTTC.

The CDR3 nucleotides are TGTGCCAGCAGCCCATCAGTCGGGGCGGGACAGGGCCAAGCTTTCTTT. This codes for CASSPSVGAGQGQAFF. This chain joins TRBV6-1 and TRBJ1-1, with 9 bases aligning to TRBD1. CDR1 is MNHNS and CDR2 is SASEGT in the germline V gene. The CDR3 spans 16 residues. Trimming took 6 bases from V and 9 from J; bases not matched to a gene: 17.

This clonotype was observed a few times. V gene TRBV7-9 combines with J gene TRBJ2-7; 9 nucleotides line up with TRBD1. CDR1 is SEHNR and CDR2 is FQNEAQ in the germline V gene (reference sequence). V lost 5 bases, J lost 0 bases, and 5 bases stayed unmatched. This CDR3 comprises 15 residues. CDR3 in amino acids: CASSRSGQGSYEQYF. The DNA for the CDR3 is TGTGCCAGCAGCAGGTCGGGACAGGGCTCCTACGAGCAGTACTTC.

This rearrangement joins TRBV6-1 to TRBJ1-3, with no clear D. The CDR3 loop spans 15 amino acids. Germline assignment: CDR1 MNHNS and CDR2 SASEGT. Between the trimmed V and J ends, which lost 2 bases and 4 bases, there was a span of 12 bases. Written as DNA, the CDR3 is TGTGCCAGCAGTGAATTAGGCATTGACGGAAACACCATATATTTT. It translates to CASSELGIDGNTIYF.